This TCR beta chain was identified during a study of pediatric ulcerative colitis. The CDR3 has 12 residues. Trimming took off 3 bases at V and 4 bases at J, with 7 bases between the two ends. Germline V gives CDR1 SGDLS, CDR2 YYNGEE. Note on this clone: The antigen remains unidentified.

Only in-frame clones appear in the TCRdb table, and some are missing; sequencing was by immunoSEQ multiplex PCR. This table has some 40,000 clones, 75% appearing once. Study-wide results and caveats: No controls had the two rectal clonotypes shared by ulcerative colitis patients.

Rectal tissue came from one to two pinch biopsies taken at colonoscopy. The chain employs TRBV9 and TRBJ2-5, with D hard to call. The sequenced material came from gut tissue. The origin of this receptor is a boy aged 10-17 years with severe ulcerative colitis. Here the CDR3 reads CASSATPETQYF. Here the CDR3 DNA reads TGTGCCAGCAGCGCGACCCCAGAGACCCAGTACTTC.